This TCR beta chain was documented in a study of T cells in Graves' hyperthyroidism and ophthalmopathy. Study-wide points: Ophthalmopathy was identified by the model a median roughly six months ahead of onset.

Germline CDR1 is SGHAT and CDR2 is FQDESV (reference sequence). V gave up 3 bases and J gave up 0 bases, with 14 bases separating them. This CDR3 is built from 16 residues. Amplification of TCR beta CDR3 regions was performed using RNA transcripts as template. The primer set for the first-round RT-PCR of the TCR CDR3 was HTBI. TCRdb redid the calling of the multiplex PCR reads with MiXCR, one entry per CDR3 protein. This table has around 260,000 distinct CDR3 sequences, about 25% appearing once. It was at first hyperthyroidism diagnosis, before any ophthalmopathy symptoms, that the blood sample was taken. The sample holds many counts of this clonotype. The antigen is not known.

This sequence joins TRBV11-1 and TRBJ1-2; D perhaps matches TRBD1 (6 bases). This TCR was recovered from a man aged 35-49 years with Graves' hyperthyroidism that later progressed to Graves' ophthalmopathy. Sequenced: blood. The CDR3 is CASSLGGPAANYGYTF. In nucleotides, the CDR3 is TGTGCCAGCAGCTTGGGGGGGCCAGCAGCTAACTATGGCTACACCTTC.